This TCR beta chain was identified in a study of blood T cell repertoires in COVID-19. After removal of 0 bases from V and 2 bases from J, the junction contained 10 bases not matched to a gene. The CDR3 is 18 amino acids. Germline V gene sequence: CDR1 SGHRS, CDR2 YFSETQ. Profiled with immunoSEQ multiplex PCR; TCRdb holds only in-frame clones, not every one. The sample contains about 310,000 clones, around 87% of which appear only once. This chain connects TRBV5-1 to TRBJ1-5; TRBD1 agrees at 8 bases. The TCR sequence derives from a middle-aged man with active or convalescent COVID-19. What was sequenced was peripheral blood. CDR3 amino acids: CASSLGSQGAFGNQPQHF. The CDR3 DNA reads TGCGCCAGCAGCTTGGGGTCCCAGGGGGCTTTTGGCAATCAGCCCCAGCATTTT.